Shown below are 28 T cell receptor beta chains from a single sample sequenced in a study of cytomegalovirus exposure and HLA in healthy donors. The primer mix had 60 Vbeta and 13 Jbeta primers. The assay was immunoSEQ multiplex PCR, and TCRdb's table has in-frame clones only and misses some. The sample consists of about 130,000 clones, approximately 84% of them appearing once. Sequencing was done on a sample of PBMCs. These receptors all stem from a boy under 10 years old in good health and CMV-seronegative.

The J gene is TRBJ2-5, the V gene TRBV5-6, with D uncertain. Germline lookup yields CDR1 SGHDT and CDR2 YYEEEE. This CDR3 comprises 14 residues. Trimming pared 4 bases from V and 3 bases from J, leaving 13 bases between. CDR3: CASSPSFEEETQYF. CDR3 nucleotide sequence: TGTGCCAGCAGCCCCTCGTTTGAGGAAGAGACCCAGTACTTC.

This clone was counted a single time. The chain is built from TRBV7-7 and TRBJ2-5; 9 nucleotides agree with TRBD2. The CDR3 sequence is 16 residues long. CDR1 is SSHAT and CDR2 is FNYEAQ in the germline V gene (reference sequence). The CDR3 DNA sequence: TGTGCTATCCTCCTAAAGGCTGCGGGGGGGCGGGAGACCCAGTACTTC. This translates into CAILLKAAGGRETQYF.

This clone showed up just once. The DNA of the CDR3 is TGTGCCAGCAGCTTGGGGGCAGGATCTAACTATGGCTACACCTTC. This translates into CASSLGAGSNYGYTF. The V gene is TRBV5-4, the J gene TRBJ1-2; unclear D gene. The CDR3 is 15 amino acids. The germline V gene encodes CDR1 SGHNT and CDR2 YYREEE (reference sequence). Trimming pared 0 bases from V and 0 bases from J, leaving 9 bases between.

The chain employs TRBV9 and TRBJ2-5; no firm D call. The ends were cut back, 0 bases at V and 2 bases at J, with 8 bases in the middle. Per germline, CDR1 SGDLS and CDR2 YYNGEE. The CDR3 covers 14 residues. The CDR3 DNA reads as TGTGCCAGCAGCGTAGCCCCTAGTCAAGAGACCCAGTACTTC. Protein sequence: CASSVAPSQETQYF.

This clone was counted a few times. The chain employs TRBV7-2 and TRBJ2-7; weak D call: TRBD2 (5 bases). The CDR3 extends over 15 amino acids. Trimming took off 3 bases at V and 0 bases at J, with 12 bases between the two ends. Looked up from germline, CDR1 is SGHTA and CDR2 is FQGNSA. CDR3 sequence: CASSLYEGSSYEQYF. The DNA of the CDR3 is TGTGCCAGCAGCTTGTACGAGGGCAGCTCCTACGAGCAGTACTTC.

This sequence joins TRBV14 and TRBJ2-4, with TRBD2 matching over 7 bases. The V gene's germline CDR1 is SGHDN and CDR2 FVKESK. V lost 4 bases to trimming and J lost 8 bases; unmatched junction nucleotides: 5. The CDR3 extends over 13 amino acids. The CDR3 bases are TGTGCCAGCAGCCGAGTGAGCGGGGACATTCAGTACTTC. Amino acids: CASSRVSGDIQYF.

This clone was observed a handful of times. The V gene is TRBV6-1, the J gene TRBJ1-4, with 8 bases that match TRBD1. CDR1 and CDR2 from the germline V gene are MNHNS and SASEGT. The junction had 3 bases not matched to a gene; V was cut back by 3 bases and J by 6 bases. This CDR3 region has 14 residues. The CDR3 loop is CASSETGDYEKLFF. As DNA, the CDR3 is TGTGCCAGCAGTGAGACAGGGGATTATGAAAAACTGTTTTTT.

The chain has TRBV27 and TRBJ1-2; 10 bases match TRBD1. The junction had 8 bases not matched to a gene; V was cut back by 3 bases and J by 1 base. The V gene's germline CDR1 is MNHEY and CDR2 SMNVEV (reference sequence). CDR3 length equals 17 residues. For the CDR3, the DNA is TGTGCCAGCAGTTTGGTAGGACAGGGGGTAAATAACTATGGCTACACCTTC. Translating it yields CASSLVGQGVNNYGYTF.

The genes are TRBV18 and TRBJ1-2; D gene ambiguous. The CDR3 has 13 amino acids. The V end lost 2 bases, the J end lost 8 bases, and 12 bases lay between the germline ends. Germline V gives CDR1 KGHSH, CDR2 LQKENI. CDR3 in amino acids: CASSPGGPRGYTF. CDR3 DNA sequence: TGTGCCAGCTCACCAGGTGGTCCCCGGGGCTACACCTTC.

This clone was seen once. The chain couples TRBV11-1 to TRBJ2-2; 8 nucleotides match TRBD1. This CDR3 comprises 15 residues. Per the germline V gene, CDR1 is SGHAT and CDR2 is FQDESV (reference sequence). V was clipped by 5 bases and J by 6 bases; unmatched bases: 8. This CDR3 reads CASSHGTGGAGELFF. The DNA of the CDR3 is TGTGCCAGCAGCCACGGGACAGGAGGGGCCGGGGAGCTGTTTTTT.

To note about this clone: The junction and the germline gene differ at one end; a read error may be behind it. The chain is built from TRBV7-7 and TRBJ2-1, with D tentatively TRBD2 (6 bases). The CDR3 extends over 15 amino acids. Per germline, CDR1 SSHAT and CDR2 FNYEAQ (reference sequence). The CDR3 DNA follows: TGTGCTAGCAGCCCCGAAGGGGCGGGATACAATGAGCAGTTCTTC. Translation: CASSPEGAGYNEQFF.

The chain employs TRBV9 and TRBJ2-7; D may be TRBD1 (6 bases). The CDR3 extends over 15 amino acids. Germline CDR1 and CDR2: SGDLS and YYNGEE. Deletions cut 2 bases from V and 2 bases from J, with 14 bases between. CDR3 DNA: TGTGCCAGCAGCGTTGGAGACAGGACAACCTACGAGCAGTACTTC. This codes for CASSVGDRTTYEQYF.

This chain joins TRBV6-5 and TRBJ2-7; D perhaps matches TRBD1 (6 bases). Germline V gene data show CDR1 as MNHEY and CDR2 as SVGAGI. This CDR3 has 14 amino acids. V was cut by 2 bases and J by 5 bases, with 13 bases left in between. CDR3 protein: CASSYTGHANEQYF. The CDR3 coding sequence is TGTGCCAGCAGTTACACGGGACACGCCAACGAGCAGTACTTC.

This sequence joins TRBV6-1 and TRBJ2-5; a possible D gene is TRBD2 (6 bases). V lost 6 bases to trimming and J lost 5 bases, with 22 bases between them. The CDR3 extends over 16 amino acids. Germline loops: CDR1 MNHNS, CDR2 SASEGT. The CDR3 sequence is CASRELQAAAGETQYF. CDR3 nucleotides: TGTGCCAGCAGGGAACTACAGGCGGCGGCGGGGGAGACCCAGTACTTC.

The chain recombines TRBV6-1 with TRBJ2-7; D perhaps matches TRBD1 (6 bases). Germline V gives CDR1 MNHNS, CDR2 SASEGT. The CDR3 consists of 13 residues. Trimming left V 8 bases short and J 0 bases short, with 11 bases between. The CDR3 here is CASSQGFSYEQYV. Here the CDR3 DNA reads TGTGCCAGCTCACAGGGCTTCTCCTACGAGCAGTACGTC.

Concerning this clone: An end of the junction differs from the germline gene, which may be a read error. V gene TRBV9 combines with J gene TRBJ2-1, with D possibly being TRBD2 (7 bases). The CDR3 loop spans 13 amino acids. Germline CDR1 SGDLS, CDR2 YYNGEE. The CDR3 coding sequence is TGTGCCAGCAGCGGGGGGGGCTCAGACGAGCGGTTCTTC. Its translation: CASSGGGSDERFF. The variable domain in full, completed from reference TRBV9 and TRBJ2-1, reads DSGVTQTPKHLITATGQRVTLRCSPRSGDLSVYWYQQSLDQGLQFLIQYYNGEERAKGNILERFSAQQFPDLHSELNLSSLELGDSALYFCASSGGGSDERFFGPGTRLTVL.

The chain recombines TRBV27 with TRBJ1-6, with D possibly matching TRBD1 (6 bases). Trimming cost V 6 bases and J 6 bases, with 12 bases left between them. The CDR3 consists of 14 residues. Germline V gives CDR1 MNHEY, CDR2 SMNVEV (reference sequence). This chain's CDR3 is CASSHRVGNSPLHF. CDR3 DNA: TGTGCCAGCAGCCACAGGGTGGGTAATTCACCCCTCCACTTT.

The chain carries TRBV10-2 and TRBJ1-1, with TRBD1 matching 8 bases. This CDR3 has 15 amino acids. Germline trimming cut 10 bases from V and 5 bases from J; bases unmatched to any gene: 15. Looked up from germline, CDR1 is WSHSY and CDR2 is SAAADI. Here the CDR3 DNA reads TGCGCCATCTTCTCTAACAGGGGGAAGGGGACTGAAGCTTTCTTT. It codes for CAIFSNRGKGTEAFF.

This chain connects TRBV6-6 to TRBJ2-7; D possibly corresponds to TRBD2 (6 bases). CDR3 length: 13 residues. Germline V gene sequence: CDR1 MNHNY, CDR2 SVGAGI (reference sequence). Trimming took off 2 bases at V and 4 bases at J, with 9 bases between the two ends. CDR3 sequence: CASSYGGDYEQYV. In DNA form, the CDR3 reads TGTGCCAGCAGTTACGGCGGGGATTACGAGCAGTACGTC.

The chain is built from TRBV5-1 and TRBJ2-3; TRBD2 might be the D (5 bases). The length of the CDR3 is 15 residues. V shed 1 base and J shed 4 bases, with 13 bases lying between them. Germline CDR1 SGHRS, CDR2 YFSETQ. The CDR3 region has the DNA TGCGCCAGCAGCTTGACGGTAGCGTTGGCAGATACGCAGTATTTT. Its translation: CASSLTVALADTQYF.

The chain links TRBV18 to TRBJ1-1; no clear D. This CDR3 comprises 14 residues. Deletions cut 3 bases from V and 8 bases from J, with 16 bases between. Germline assignment: CDR1 KGHSH and CDR2 LQKENI. CDR3 nucleotide sequence: TGTGCCAGCTCACCCGGCCCGGCGGGAGTAGAAGCTTTCTTT. Translating gives CASSPGPAGVEAFF.

The genes are TRBV6-5 and TRBJ1-4; unclear D gene. The CDR3 extends over 15 amino acids. The V and J ends lost 5 bases and 0 bases respectively, with 10 bases between them. The germline gives CDR1 MNHEY, CDR2 SVGAGI. The CDR3 loop is CASSPLVATNEKLFF. The CDR3 nucleotides are TGTGCCAGCAGTCCCCTAGTTGCAACTAATGAAAAACTGTTTTTT.

The rearrangement joins TRBV18 to TRBJ2-7, with 7 bases lining up with TRBD2. The germline CDR1 and CDR2 sequences are KGHSH and LQKENI. Trimming cost V 3 bases and J 4 bases; bases outside gene matches: 6. The CDR3 runs to 14 residues. The CDR3 here is CASSPWEGHYEQYV. CDR3 coding DNA: TGTGCCAGCTCACCGTGGGAGGGCCATTACGAGCAGTACGTC.

The V and J genes are TRBV10-3 and TRBJ2-7, with 7 bases fitting TRBD1. V gave up 4 bases and J gave up 2 bases; unmatched junction bases: 11. The CDR3 length is 16 residues. Germline CDR1 and CDR2: ENHRY and SYGVKD. CDR3 loop: CAISAAPGQSAYEQYV. The DNA of the CDR3 is TGTGCCATCAGTGCGGCCCCGGGACAGAGTGCCTACGAGCAGTACGTC.

The chain recombines TRBV27 with TRBJ2-7; 9 nucleotides line up with TRBD1. CDR1 and CDR2 from the germline V gene are MNHEY and SMNVEV (reference sequence). Germline trimming cut 8 bases from V and 6 bases from J; bases unmatched to any gene: 14. CDR3 length: 15 amino acids. The CDR3 protein is CASGWDREDFTEQYF. DNA for the CDR3: TGTGCCAGCGGATGGGACAGGGAGGATTTTACCGAGCAGTACTTC.

V usage is TRBV7-8 and J usage is TRBJ2-7; D is possibly TRBD1 (5 bases). V lost 1 base and J lost 2, with 6 bases in between. Germline lookup yields CDR1 SGHVS and CDR2 FQNEAQ. The CDR3 is 13 amino acids. In nucleotides, the CDR3 is TGTGCCAGCAGCTTAGGGGGCCCCTACGAGCAGTACTTC. Translating it yields CASSLGGPYEQYF. The entire variable domain, with the rest obtained from reference TRBV7-8 and TRBJ2-7, is as follows: GAGVSQSPRYKVAKRGQDVALRCDPISGHVSLFWYQQALGQGPEFLTYFQNEAQLDKSGLPSDRFFAERPEGSVSTLKIQRTQQEDSAVYLCASSLGGPYEQYFGPGTRLTVT.

A word on this clone: The junction departs from the called germline gene at one end, perhaps through a read error. The chain combines TRBV10-2 with TRBJ2-7, with TRBD2 matching over 14 bases. The CDR3 runs 19 residues. Germline assignment: CDR1 WSHSY and CDR2 SAAADI. This CDR3 reads CASWGLAGVPWNPSDEQYF. In DNA, the CDR3 is TGCGCCAGCTGGGGACTAGCGGGGGTACCTTGGAACCCCTCCGACGAGCAGTACTTC.

This clone appeared once. The chain recombines TRBV7-3 with TRBJ2-3; the match to TRBD2 covers 8 bases. The CDR3 runs 19 residues. Germline assignment: CDR1 SGHTA and CDR2 FQGTGA. V shed 2 bases, J shed 2 bases, and the junction held 15 bases outside the gene matches. The DNA for the CDR3 is TGTGCCAGCAGCTTATCTTGGTGGGGTACTAGCGGAGACACAGATACGCAGTATTTT. Amino acid sequence: CASSLSWWGTSGDTDTQYF.